The 6 T cell receptor beta chains below all came from one sample that was sequenced in a study of T-cell reconstitution after alpha-beta-depleted transplantation in children. Unique molecular identifiers were built into the TCRbeta library. Via MiXCR, TCRdb re-called the PCR reads, giving one row per CDR3 protein. The profile covers 640,000 or so distinct CDR3 sequences, with around 16% appearing a single time and over 0.95% taken by the ten largest. The sample consisted of PBMCs from the stem cell graft donor, taken from the stem cell graft. These receptors originate from a human donor who donated a stem cell graft to a child with acute myeloid leukemia.

This sequence joins TRBV7-6 and TRBJ2-5; tentatively, D is TRBD2 (7 bases). V dropped 4 bases and J dropped 2 bases, with 14 bases sitting between them. The CDR3 consists of 15 residues. Per the germline V gene, CDR1 is SGHVS and CDR2 is FNYEAQ. The CDR3: CASSSLGGAQETQYF. CDR3 DNA sequence: TGTGCCAGCAGCTCCCTAGGGGGGGCTCAAGAGACCCAGTACTTC.

The chain employs TRBV7-6 and TRBJ2-2; the match to TRBD1 covers 11 bases. Germline CDR1 SGHVS, CDR2 FNYEAQ. The length of the CDR3 is 15 residues. V lost 5 bases to trimming and J lost 5 bases; unmatched junction nucleotides: 4. CDR3 protein: CASSHGTGGTGELFF. CDR3 sequence (DNA): TGTGCCAGCAGCCACGGGACAGGGGGTACCGGGGAGCTGTTTTTT. The full variable domain, in which reference TRBV7-6 and TRBJ2-2 provide the parts outside the CDR3, is GAGVSQSPRYKVTKRGQDVALRCDPISGHVSLYWYRQALGQGPEFLTYFNYEAQQDKSGLPNDRFSAERPEGSISTLTIQRTEQRDSAMYRCASSHGTGGTGELFFGEGSRLTVL.

This clonotype has ten or more counts. The rearrangement joins TRBV7-2 to TRBJ2-3; 13 bases agree with TRBD2. With 0 bases clipped from V and 1 base from J, the junction kept 1 base outside the gene matches. This CDR3 contains 17 residues. Per germline, CDR1 SGHTA and CDR2 FQGNSA. This CDR3 is CASSLAGTSGGTDTQYF. The CDR3 DNA reads as TGTGCCAGCAGCTTAGCGGGGACTAGCGGGGGCACAGATACGCAGTATTTT.

This clonotype appeared many times. This sequence joins TRBV7-2 and TRBJ2-7; 9 bases line up with TRBD2. V dropped 1 base and J dropped 4; count of bases not matched to a gene: 5. Per germline, CDR1 SGHTA and CDR2 FQGNSA. The CDR3 has 15 residues. The CDR3 bases are TGTGCCAGCAGCTTAGAGGCTAGCGGGGTTTACGAGCAGTACGTC. Amino acids: CASSLEASGVYEQYV.

V and J are TRBV15 and TRBJ2-7; D might be TRBD1 (6 bases). V was pared by 0 bases and J by 0 bases, with 12 bases between. CDR1 and CDR2 (germline): LNHNV, YYDKDF (reference sequence). The length of the CDR3 is 16 residues. Here the CDR3 DNA reads TGTGCCACCAGCAGAGATCGGACAGAAAGCTCCTACGAGCAGTACTTC. It translates to CATSRDRTESSYEQYF.

This chain links TRBV4-3 with TRBJ2-5; no clear D. CDR1 is LGHNA and CDR2 is YSLEER in the germline V gene. The V end was cut by 0 bases, the J end by 3 bases, with 11 bases between. The CDR3 is 15 residues long. CDR3 region: CASSQEKGFEETQYF. The CDR3 DNA is TGCGCCAGCAGCCAAGAAAAGGGTTTTGAAGAGACCCAGTACTTC.